The clone carrying this T cell receptor (beta chain) was picked up a small number of times. Trimming cost V 4 bases and J 2 bases, with 11 bases left between them. Germline V gives CDR1 SEHNR, CDR2 FQNEAQ (reference sequence). The CDR3 contains 15 residues. This sample stems from a study of identical twins. From the 5' RACE reads, TCRdb called clonotypes with MiXCR, one entry per CDR3 protein. In the table there are 690,000 or so distinct CDR3 sequences, around 5.7% of which are singletons. The chain carries TRBV7-9 and TRBJ2-2, with D hard to call. Sequenced: naive T cells sorted from blood. The TCR was taken from a man in his late teens or twenties in good health. CDR3 coding DNA: TGTGCCAGCAGCTCTTCCCCGGTAAACACCGGGGAGCTGTTTTTT. The encoded protein is CASSSSPVNTGELFF.